This entry lists 21 T cell receptor beta chains sequenced from one sample in a study of T-cell reconstitution after alpha-beta-depleted transplantation in children. For TCRbeta, the library was prepared with unique molecular identifiers. Via MiXCR, TCRdb re-called the PCR reads, giving one row per CDR3 protein. The sample yields roughly 200,000 distinct CDR3 sequences, under 13% seen once. The input for sequencing was PBMCs, taken before TCRalphabeta/CD19-depleted stem cell transplant. Receptor source: a child in the first two years of life with acute myeloid leukemia, due to receive a stem cell transplant.

This chain joins TRBV20-1 and TRBJ2-1, with 9 bases aligning to TRBD2. Germline CDR1 reads DFQATT; CDR2 reads SNEGSKA (reference sequence). This CDR3 is built from 15 residues. Trimming cost V 2 bases and J 7 bases; bases outside gene matches: 9. In DNA, the CDR3 is TGCAGTGCTAGATGGGGTAGCGGGAGTCATAATGAGCAGTTCTTC. It encodes CSARWGSGSHNEQFF.

This clonotype was found many times. The chain links TRBV28 to TRBJ1-4, with D perhaps TRBD1 (5 bases). This CDR3 region has 14 residues. Germline V gene sequence: CDR1 MDHEN, CDR2 SYDVKM. Trimming removed 5 bases at V and 8 bases at J, with 15 bases between. In DNA form, the CDR3 reads TGTGCCAGCAGTCCGCAGGGTTATAGAGAAAAACTGTTTTTT. Protein: CASSPQGYREKLFF.

Many counts were recorded for this clonotype. The chain couples TRBV20-1 to TRBJ1-1; D perhaps matches TRBD1 (6 bases). Trimming took 3 bases from V and 2 from J, leaving 16 bases between them. CDR1 and CDR2 from the germline V gene are DFQATT and SNEGSKA (reference sequence). This CDR3 contains 15 residues. CDR3 nucleotides: TGCAGTGCTAGTGGGGGACAAGGTATCAACACTGAAGCTTTCTTT. Amino acid sequence: CSASGGQGINTEAFF.

This clonotype was seen many times. Possible read error: a much larger clone is one base away. The genes are TRBV24-1 and TRBJ1-5; unclear D gene. With 0 bases removed from V and 5 bases from J, the gap between germline ends came to 4 bases. The CDR3 is 13 residues long. From germline, CDR1 is KGHDR and CDR2 SFDVKD. CDR3 bases: TGTGCCACCAGTGATTTGGGGGATCAGCCCCAGCATTTT. Protein: CATSDLGDQPQHF.

There are many counts of this clonotype. The gene calls are TRBV7-8 and TRBJ2-7; D not certain. Germline assignment: CDR1 SGHVS and CDR2 FQNEAQ. CDR3 size: 14 residues. V shed 4 bases and J shed 4 bases, with 14 bases lying between them. The CDR3: CASSSNPGPYEQYF. The CDR3 nucleotides are TGTGCCAGCAGCTCGAATCCGGGTCCATACGAGCAGTACTTC.

This clonotype came up many times. This chain links TRBV9 with TRBJ2-1; no firm D call. There are 13 residues in the CDR3. CDR1 is SGDLS, CDR2 YYNGEE, per germline. The V end was cut by 1 base, the J end by 6 bases, with 8 bases between. As DNA, the CDR3 is TGTGCCAGCAGCGTACTCGACTCCAATGAGCAGTTCTTC. This codes for CASSVLDSNEQFF.

This clonotype has ten or more counts. The V gene is TRBV19, the J gene TRBJ1-5; 7 bases fit TRBD1. The trim removed 1 base at V and 6 bases at J, leaving 6 bases unmatched. The length of the CDR3 is 15 residues. CDR1 is LNHDA, CDR2 SQIVND, per germline (reference sequence). The CDR3 protein is CASSIGGQWSQPQHF. CDR3 nucleotides: TGTGCCAGTAGTATAGGGGGACAGTGGAGTCAGCCCCAGCATTTT.

This clonotype was counted between two and nine times. The chain links TRBV30 to TRBJ1-1; tentatively, D is TRBD1 (5 bases). CDR1 is GTSNPN, CDR2 SVGIG, per germline (reference sequence). The V gene lost 1 base and the J gene lost 3 bases, with 12 bases spanning the gap. The CDR3 has 14 amino acids. The CDR3 spells CAWSGEGKYTEAFF. CDR3 DNA sequence: TGTGCCTGGAGTGGGGAGGGGAAATACACTGAAGCTTTCTTT. Full variable domain (rest looked up from reference TRBV30 and TRBJ1-1): SQTIHQWPATLVQPVGSPLSLECTVEGTSNPNLYWYRQAAGRGLQLLFYSVGIGQISSEVPQNLSASRPQDRQFILSSKKLLLSDSGFYLCAWSGEGKYTEAFFGQGTRLTVV.

This clonotype was seen ten or more times. V is TRBV6-1 and J is TRBJ2-1, with 8 bases fitting TRBD2. Germline V CDR1 and CDR2: MNHNS, SASEGT. Trimming cost V 4 bases and J 9 bases; bases outside gene matches: 8. This CDR3 has 14 residues. The CDR3 DNA reads as TGTGCCAGCAGTGCACCGGGACTAGTGGCTGAGCAGTTCTTC. Residues: CASSAPGLVAEQFF.

This clonotype showed up many times. The chain uses TRBV12-3 or TRBV12-4 and TRBJ2-7; possibly TRBD2 for D (7 bases). The CDR3 is 15 residues long. Trimming pared 3 bases from V and 5 bases from J, leaving 17 bases between. Here the CDR3 reads CASSLAPKGGDEQYF. CDR3 sequence (DNA): TGTGCCAGCAGTTTGGCTCCAAAGGGGGGGGACGAGCAGTACTTC.

This clonotype has at least ten counts. V usage is TRBV28 and J usage is TRBJ2-4, with D uncertain. Deletions cut 5 bases from V and 0 bases from J, with 17 bases between. CDR1 is MDHEN, CDR2 SYDVKM, per germline. The CDR3 consists of 17 residues. CDR3 residues: CASSARLNLLAKNIQYF. CDR3 nucleotides: TGTGCCAGCAGTGCCCGGCTTAATTTGTTAGCCAAAAACATTCAGTACTTC. The entire variable domain, with the rest obtained from reference TRBV28 and TRBJ2-4, is as follows: DVKVTQSSRYLVKRTGEKVFLECVQDMDHENMFWYRQDPGLGLRLIYFSYDVKMKEKGDIPEGYSVSREKKERFSLILESASTNQTSMYLCASSARLNLLAKNIQYFGAGTRLSVL.

Concerning this clonotype itself: A much larger clone lies one base from this, so it may be a read error. The V and J genes are TRBV5-1 and TRBJ2-2, with 10 nucleotides matching TRBD1. The ends lost 1 base at V and 6 bases at J; junction bases unmatched: 9. This CDR3 has 17 residues. CDR1 and CDR2 from the germline V gene are SGHRS and YFSETQ. In nucleotides, the CDR3 is TGCGCCAGCAGCTTGATGACGGGACAGGGGATACCCGGGGAGCTGTTTTTT. Translating gives CASSLMTGQGIPGELFF.

This clonotype was seen repeatedly, ten times or more. V usage is TRBV14 and J usage is TRBJ2-1; 8 bases map to TRBD2. The CDR3 is 16 amino acids. Germline loops: CDR1 SGHDN, CDR2 FVKESK. V trimming: 0 bases; J trimming: 4 bases; junction bases outside the gene matches: 5. The CDR3 protein is CASSQDRVAGYNEQFF. CDR3 nucleotides: TGTGCCAGCAGCCAAGATCGGGTAGCGGGGTACAATGAGCAGTTCTTC.

This clonotype was observed a handful of times. The genes are TRBV12-3 or TRBV12-4 and TRBJ2-2; TRBD2 matches at 10 bases. Germline trimming cut 11 bases from V and 6 bases from J; bases unmatched to any gene: 18. The CDR3 is made up of 17 amino acids. The DNA of the CDR3 is TGTGCCTTCCCTAATAGGCCCCAGCGGGGGGGCCCCGGGGAGCTGTTTTTT. Amino acids: CAFPNRPQRGGPGELFF.

This clonotype was recorded at least ten times. This sequence joins TRBV4-2 and TRBJ2-7; no definite D call. V lost 0 bases, J lost 0 bases, and 9 bases lay in between. Germline CDR1 LGHNA, CDR2 YNFKEQ. The CDR3 loop spans 15 amino acids. The CDR3 region has the DNA TGTGCCAGCAGCCAAGATCCGGCTAGCTCCTACGAGCAGTACTTC. Amino acids: CASSQDPASSYEQYF.

This clonotype was counted many times. This chain joins TRBV7-9 and TRBJ2-7, with 8 nucleotides matching TRBD1. Germline lookup yields CDR1 SEHNR and CDR2 FQNEAQ (reference sequence). The CDR3 contains 14 residues. V dropped 5 bases and J dropped 5; count of bases not matched to a gene: 8. The chain's CDR3 is CASSRRGLLDEQYF. The CDR3 region has the DNA TGTGCCAGCAGCCGCAGGGGGCTCCTTGACGAGCAGTACTTC.

This clonotype showed up many times. The chain joins TRBV5-1 to TRBJ2-3, with a weak D call TRBD2 (6 bases). The CDR3 spans 13 residues. Germline CDR1 SGHRS, CDR2 YFSETQ. V was trimmed by 3 bases and J by 3 bases, leaving 8 bases between them. DNA of the CDR3: TGCGCCAGCAGCTACCGGGAGACAGATACGCAGTATTTT. Residues: CASSYRETDTQYF. Full variable domain (outside the CDR3, taken from reference TRBV5-1 and TRBJ2-3): KAGVTQTPRYLIKTRGQQVTLSCSPISGHRSVSWYQQTPGQGLQFLFEYFSETQRNKGNFPGRFSGRQFSNSRSEMNVSTLELGDSALYLCASSYRETDTQYFGPGTRLTVL.

Many counts were recorded for this clonotype. The rearrangement joins TRBV7-2 to TRBJ2-2, with 9 bases lining up with TRBD2. J was trimmed by 4 bases and V by 5 bases; bases with no gene match: 11. Germline loops: CDR1 SGHTA, CDR2 FQGNSA. The CDR3 runs 17 residues. The CDR3 DNA reads TGTGCCAGCAGCCGAAGGGGGGCTAGCGGGACCACCGGGGAGCTGTTTTTT. Translation: CASSRRGASGTTGELFF.

This clonotype was seen at least ten times. The gene calls are TRBV7-2 and TRBJ2-5; D is possibly TRBD1 (6 bases). Trimming removed 6 bases from V and 1 base from J, with 24 bases in between. CDR3 size: 18 residues. CDR1 and CDR2 (germline): SGHTA, FQGNSA. The CDR3 loop reads CASSTPAQDSRFQETQYF. The DNA of the CDR3 is TGTGCCAGCAGTACTCCTGCCCAGGACAGCCGATTCCAAGAGACCCAGTACTTC.

This clonotype was seen ten or more times. In DNA form, the CDR3 reads TGTGCCACCAGCAATTTCGACAGCGATACGCAGTATTTT. The encoded protein is CATSNFDSDTQYF. This sequence joins TRBV15 and TRBJ2-3; tentative D call: TRBD1 (5 bases). This CDR3 is built from 13 residues. The V gene's germline CDR1 is LNHNV and CDR2 YYDKDF (reference sequence). V was clipped by 4 bases and J by 6 bases, with 11 bases between them. The variable domain in full, with the rest retrieved from reference TRBV15 and TRBJ2-3, is DAMVIQNPRYQVTQFGKPVTLSCSQTLNHNVMYWYQQKSSQAPKLLFHYYDKDFNNEADTPDNFQSRRPNTSFCFLDIRSPGLGDTAMYLCATSNFDSDTQYFGPGTRLTVL.

There are many counts of this clonotype. This rearrangement joins TRBV7-6 to TRBJ2-3; 14 bases agree with TRBD2. CDR3 size: 18 residues. The V and J ends lost 2 bases and 3 bases, in that order; junction bases with no gene match: 7. CDR1 SGHVS and CDR2 FNYEAQ come from the germline V gene. Here the CDR3 reads CASSLFQGLAGATDTQYF. The CDR3 coding sequence is TGTGCCAGCAGCTTATTCCAGGGACTAGCGGGAGCAACAGATACGCAGTATTTT.